This record covers a single T cell receptor (beta chain). The count of this clone is one. Its antigen target is currently unknown. Base qualities were left out, and no much larger clone turns up one base away. The collaborating institutions used their own protocols to collect whole blood in K2EDTA tubes. For TCRbeta analysis, collaborators shipped samples in one of three forms: frozen whole blood, isolated PBMCs, or DNA extracted from either of those sample types. The data derive from a study of blood T cell repertoires in COVID-19 (TCRdb year 2020). About the full investigation: Samples from collaborators originated in the United States, Italy and Spain and spanned both the acute and convalescent phases of COVID-19. Deeply sampled blood TCRbeta repertoires from subjects exposed to, actively infected with, or recovered from COVID-19 were included in the dataset. Samples were obtained from the ongoing ImmuneRACE study (first 160 participants) and from roughly 1,300 subjects provided by 6 global collaborators. The prospective study material was composed of cDNA or gDNA derived from T cells, B-cell-depleted T cells, or PBMCs. Where available, HLA class I and class II types were obtained from metadata supplied by the sample provider rather than from assay-based typing. A de-identified subject ID, COVID-19 status, age in years and sex were almost always included in the sample metadata. The repertoires were released in a freely available public database intended as a resource for research on the immune response to SARS-CoV-2.

Overall study results and their limits: The amount of clinical and demographic metadata varied by source and participant and was provided uncurated.

The immunoSEQ Assay, a bias-controlled multiplex PCR, was used to amplify TCRbeta CDR3 regions from genomic DNA. As for the original processing: The number of nucleated cells in each sample was estimated by amplification of reference gene primers within the assay. Sequence reads were collapsed and filtered to measure the absolute abundance of every unique TCRbeta CDR3 rearrangement. Productive Simpson clonality was computed per sample as the square root of Simpson's diversity index over productive rearrangements. In TCRdb, the immuneACCESS table is reduced to in-frame sequences with V and J assigned. These tables do not hold every clone; where another copy was compared, an unresolved V gene accounts for under half, and the others remain unexplained. V and J calls and clone size follow that table, whereas D and trimming were derived from the DNA. The sample yields around 130,000 clones; more than 85% were counted once. The ten largest clonotypes hold roughly 18% of the sample.

The junction shows trimming of 1 base on V and 9 bases on J, and the gene matches do not reach 7 bases of it. From a lookup of the germline V gene, CDR1 and CDR2 are SGHAT and FQNNGV. Spanning cysteine to phenylalanine, the CDR3 consists of 15 amino acids. The CDR3 DNA has 45 bases and is translated from base 1. This TCR was sampled from a man in his fifties with active or convalescent COVID-19. The chain joins TRBV11-2 to TRBJ2-1; 9 bases in the middle match TRBD2. The sequenced material came from peripheral blood. The nucleotide sequence reads TGTGCCAGCAGCTTAGTGGCGGGAGGGATCAGTGAGCAGTTCTTC. This is translated as CASSLVAGGISEQFF.